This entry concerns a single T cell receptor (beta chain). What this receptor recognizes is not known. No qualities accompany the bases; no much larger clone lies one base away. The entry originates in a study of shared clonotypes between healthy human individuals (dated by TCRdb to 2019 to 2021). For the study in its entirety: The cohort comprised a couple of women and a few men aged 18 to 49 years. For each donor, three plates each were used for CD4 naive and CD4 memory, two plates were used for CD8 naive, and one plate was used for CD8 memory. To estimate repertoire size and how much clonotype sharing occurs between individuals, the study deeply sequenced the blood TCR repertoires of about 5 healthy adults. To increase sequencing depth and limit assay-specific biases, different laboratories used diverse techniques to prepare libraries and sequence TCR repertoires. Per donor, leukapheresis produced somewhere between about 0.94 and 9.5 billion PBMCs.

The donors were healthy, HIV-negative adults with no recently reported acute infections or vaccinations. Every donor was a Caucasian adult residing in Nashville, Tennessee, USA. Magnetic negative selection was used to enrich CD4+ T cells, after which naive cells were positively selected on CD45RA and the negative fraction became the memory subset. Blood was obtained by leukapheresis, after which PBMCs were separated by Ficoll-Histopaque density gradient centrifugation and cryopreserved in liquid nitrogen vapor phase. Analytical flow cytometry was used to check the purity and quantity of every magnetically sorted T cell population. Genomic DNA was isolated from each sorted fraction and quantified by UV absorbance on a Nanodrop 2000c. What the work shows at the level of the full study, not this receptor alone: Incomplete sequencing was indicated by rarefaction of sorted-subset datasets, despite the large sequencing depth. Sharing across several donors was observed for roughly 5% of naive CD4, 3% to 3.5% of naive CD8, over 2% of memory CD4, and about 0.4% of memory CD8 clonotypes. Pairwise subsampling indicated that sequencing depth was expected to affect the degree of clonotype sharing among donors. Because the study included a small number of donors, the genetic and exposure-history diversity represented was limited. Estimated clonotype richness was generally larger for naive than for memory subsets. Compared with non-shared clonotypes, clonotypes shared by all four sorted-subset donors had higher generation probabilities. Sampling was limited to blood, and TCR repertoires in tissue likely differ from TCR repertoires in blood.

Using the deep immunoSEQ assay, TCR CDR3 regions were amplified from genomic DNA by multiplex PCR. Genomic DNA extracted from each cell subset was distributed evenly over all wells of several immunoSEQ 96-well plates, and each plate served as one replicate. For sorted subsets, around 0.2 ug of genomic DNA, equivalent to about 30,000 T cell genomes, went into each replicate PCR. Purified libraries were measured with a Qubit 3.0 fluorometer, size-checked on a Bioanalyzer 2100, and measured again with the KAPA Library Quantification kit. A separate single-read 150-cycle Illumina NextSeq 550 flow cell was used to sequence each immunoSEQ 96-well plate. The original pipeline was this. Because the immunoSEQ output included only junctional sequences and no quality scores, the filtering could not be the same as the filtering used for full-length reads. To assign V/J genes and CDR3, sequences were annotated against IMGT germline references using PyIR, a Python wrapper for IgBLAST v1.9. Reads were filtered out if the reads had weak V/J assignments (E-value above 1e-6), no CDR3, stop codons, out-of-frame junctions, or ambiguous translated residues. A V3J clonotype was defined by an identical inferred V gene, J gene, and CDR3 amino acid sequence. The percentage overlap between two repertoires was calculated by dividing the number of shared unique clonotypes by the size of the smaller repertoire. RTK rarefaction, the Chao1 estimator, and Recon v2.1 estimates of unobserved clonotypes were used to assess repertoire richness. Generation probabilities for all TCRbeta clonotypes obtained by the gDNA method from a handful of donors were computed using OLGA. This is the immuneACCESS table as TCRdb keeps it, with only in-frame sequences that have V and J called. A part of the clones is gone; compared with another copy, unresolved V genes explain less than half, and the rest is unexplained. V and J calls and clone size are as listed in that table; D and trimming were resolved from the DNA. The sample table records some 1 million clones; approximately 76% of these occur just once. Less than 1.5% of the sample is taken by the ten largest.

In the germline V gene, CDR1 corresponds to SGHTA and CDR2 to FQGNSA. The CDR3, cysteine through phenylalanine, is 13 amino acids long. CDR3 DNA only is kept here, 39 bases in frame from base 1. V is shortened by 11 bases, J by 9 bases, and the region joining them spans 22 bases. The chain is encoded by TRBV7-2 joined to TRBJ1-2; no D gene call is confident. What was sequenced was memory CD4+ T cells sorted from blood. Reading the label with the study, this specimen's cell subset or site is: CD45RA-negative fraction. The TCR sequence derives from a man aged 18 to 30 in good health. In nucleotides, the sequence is TGTGCCGGGCAGACACTACCGCAAAACAGCTACACCTTC. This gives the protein CAGQTLPQNSYTF.